This T cell receptor beta chain was found in a study of shared clonotypes between healthy human individuals. Germline-derived CDR1 and CDR2 are SSHAT and FNYEAQ (reference sequence). This CDR3 has 13 residues. V dropped 6 bases and J dropped 0 bases, with 8 bases sitting between them. Original processing notes: In the immunoSEQ data, sequences were junction-only and lacked quality scores, so filtering differed. TCRdb keeps only in-frame clones here, not all; method: immunoSEQ multiplex PCR. Clone size and the V and J calls come from that table; the DNA yielded D and trimming. The data show approximately 250,000 clones, 60% to 70% seen once.

The chain has TRBV7-7 and TRBJ2-5; D is unclear. This clonotype was sampled from a man in his thirties or forties in good health. The sequencing sample was made of memory CD4+ T cells sorted from blood. Subset: CD45RA-negative fraction. The CDR3 loop reads CASSRDYQETQYF. The CDR3 DNA is TGTGCCAGCAGTAGGGATTACCAAGAGACCCAGTACTTC.